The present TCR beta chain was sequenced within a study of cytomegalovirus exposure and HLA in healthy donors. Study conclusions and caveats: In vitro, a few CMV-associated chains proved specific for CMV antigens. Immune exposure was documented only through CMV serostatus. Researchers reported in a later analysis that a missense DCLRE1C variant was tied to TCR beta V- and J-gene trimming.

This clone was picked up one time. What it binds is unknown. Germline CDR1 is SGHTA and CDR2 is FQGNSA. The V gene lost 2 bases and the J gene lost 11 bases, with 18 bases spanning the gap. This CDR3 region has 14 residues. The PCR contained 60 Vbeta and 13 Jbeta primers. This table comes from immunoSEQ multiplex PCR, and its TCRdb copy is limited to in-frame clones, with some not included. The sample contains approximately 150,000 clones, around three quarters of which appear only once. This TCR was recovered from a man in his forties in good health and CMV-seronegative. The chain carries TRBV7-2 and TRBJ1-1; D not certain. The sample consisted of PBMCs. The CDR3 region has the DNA TGTGCCAGCAGCTTACCGGGAATGAGTTTCGGTGCTTTCTTT. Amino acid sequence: CASSLPGMSFGAFF.